This is a list of T cell receptor beta chains from one sample in a study of early T cells in non-severe SARS-CoV-2 infection. A single record per CDR3 protein comes from TCRdb applying MiXCR to the 5' RACE reads. The sample carries almost 30,000 distinct CDR3 sequences, about 5.7% recorded once. Source material: whole blood. The receptor set was obtained from an adult who was a healthcare worker with PCR-confirmed SARS-CoV-2 infection or an uninfected control (not recorded which). Both conserved end residues are part of each CDR3. Each record gives: J gene, V gene, clone size, D gene, CDR3 DNA, CDR3 protein. A D gene is named only where the DNA matches it firmly. Only part of the rows carry a size: once, few, many, or a class if the clone is expanded.

>TRBJ1-5|TRBV19|few|TRBD1
TGTGCCAGTAGCCCAGGGGGCGATCAGCCCCAGCATTTT
CASSPGGDQPQHF
>TRBJ2-3|TRBV7-2|many|.
TGTGCCAGCAGTTGGGGGGAAGATACGCAGTATTTT
CASSWGEDTQYF
>TRBJ1-4|TRBV13|many|.
TGTGCCAGCAGCCCGAGACTGGAGGAAAAACTGTTTTTT
CASSPRLEEKLFF
>TRBJ2-2|TRBV11-2|many|.
TGTGCCAGCAGCTGGGCTAGGGACACCGGGGAGCTGTTTTTT
CASSWARDTGELFF
>TRBJ1-2|TRBV7-9|many|.
TGTGCCAGCAGCCCCCATCATGGTGGCTACACCTTC
CASSPHHGGYTF
>TRBJ1-5|TRBV7-9|many|.
TGTGCCAGCAGCCTTTTCCAGGGACAGCCCCAGCATTTT
CASSLFQGQPQHF
>TRBJ2-3|TRBV9|many|TRBD2
TGTGCCAGCAGTACTAGCGCCGCGGATACGCAGTATTTT
CASSTSAADTQYF
>TRBJ2-7|TRBV7-9|many|TRBD1
TGTGCCAGCAGCTTAGTGACAGGGGGCTACGAGCAGTACTTC
CASSLVTGGYEQYF
>TRBJ2-7|TRBV20-1|many|.
TGCAGTGCTAGAGGATCGGTGGGCGAGCAGTACTTC
CSARGSVGEQYF
>TRBJ2-5|TRBV12-3/TRBV12-4|.|TRBD2
TGTGCCAGCAGCTTCTCTTGGGGGGGAGCCCCAGAGACCCAGTACTTC
CASSFSWGGAPETQYF
>TRBJ2-5|TRBV24-1|many|TRBD2
TGTGCCACCAGTGATCCGGGACCTGAACGCGGGGGAGAGACCCAGTACTTC
CATSDPGPERGGETQYF
>TRBJ2-7|TRBV20-1|.|TRBD1
TGCAGTGCCATCCGGGACAGGGGTTTGGACGAGCAGTACTTC
CSAIRDRGLDEQYF
>TRBJ2-2|TRBV10-1|.|.
TGCGCCAGCAGCGGCAGGATCGCCGGGGAGCTGTTTTTT
CASSGRIAGELFF
>TRBJ2-1|TRBV24-1|few|TRBD2
TGTGCCACCAGTGACGATAGCGGGGGCCTTTCCTACAATGAGCAGTTCTTC
CATSDDSGGLSYNEQFF
>TRBJ2-7|TRBV12-3/TRBV12-4|many|.
TGTGCCAGCAGTTTCCTAGCTTCCTACGAGCAGTACTTC
CASSFLASYEQYF
>TRBJ2-7|TRBV28|many|.
TGTGCCAGCAGTTTAGTAGCCAAGGTCGAGCAGTACTTC
CASSLVAKVEQYF
>TRBJ1-5|TRBV28|many|.
TGTGCCAGCCGGGAGCGCGATCGGCCCCAGCATTTT
CASRERDRPQHF
>TRBJ1-2|TRBV28|many|.
TGTGCCAGCAGTTTATTCGGGGGCTACACCTTC
CASSLFGGYTF
>TRBJ1-1|TRBV28|many|.
TGTGCCAGCAGTCCACTACAGGAGGACACTGAAGCTTTCTTT
CASSPLQEDTEAFF
>TRBJ2-5|TRBV7-2|many|.
TGTGCCAGCAGCCCCCGGAGTGCAGCTGGAGCCGGGGAGACCCAGTACTTC
CASSPRSAAGAGETQYF
>TRBJ1-6|TRBV5-5|many|.
TGTGCCAGCAGCTTGGCGGGGGATCCCTCACCCCTCCACTTT
CASSLAGDPSPLHF
>TRBJ2-2|TRBV6-5|medium-sized|.
TGTGCCAGCAGTTACGTAAAGGGAGCCGGGGAGCTGTTTTTT
CASSYVKGAGELFF
>TRBJ2-2|TRBV6-5|many|.
TGTGCCACCAGAGGGGGGACCGGGGAGCTGTTTTTT
CATRGGTGELFF
>TRBJ1-1|TRBV12-3/TRBV12-4|many|.
TGTGCCAGCAGGCCCACCGGAGCGGCCGGAAACACTGAAGCTTTCTTT
CASRPTGAAGNTEAFF
>TRBJ2-3|TRBV20-1|many|TRBD2
TGCAGTGCCCCGAGGGCTGACGGGGGGGCCCGTAGCACAGATACGCAGTATTTT
CSAPRADGGARSTDTQYF
>TRBJ2-3|TRBV28|medium-sized|TRBD2
TGTGCCAGCAGTCCCCACGGGGGGGGCAGGGCGGACGGGGGGGCCACAGATACGCAGTATTTT
CASSPHGGGRADGGATDTQYF
>TRBJ2-1|TRBV20-1|medium-sized|.
TGCAGTGCTAGGGGTAGGGGCACCCACAATGAGCAGTTCTTC
CSARGRGTHNEQFF
>TRBJ2-1|TRBV6-2/TRBV6-3|.|.
TGTGCCAGCCAGGGTTTCGATTACAATGAGCAGTTCTTC
CASQGFDYNEQFF